This TCR beta chain was documented in a study of technical replicates of blood from a handful of donors. Between the trimmed V and J ends, which lost 0 bases and 4 bases, there was a span of 6 bases. Germline V gives CDR1 MNHEY, CDR2 SVGAGI. CDR3 length: 13 residues. TCRdb's table, derived via immunoSEQ multiplex PCR, lists solely in-frame clones and lacks some. Of roughly 72,000 clones listed, approximately 94% are singletons. The chain couples TRBV6-5 to TRBJ1-1; D gene unclear. Sequenced input: T cells isolated from PBMCs. The sequence came from a human donor in good health. This CDR3 is CASSYSMATEAFF. CDR3 DNA: TGTGCCAGCAGTTACTCGATGGCCACTGAAGCTTTCTTT.